A single sample is the source of the 21 T cell receptor beta chains below, sequenced in a study of blood T cell repertoires in COVID-19. Measured with immunoSEQ multiplex PCR; TCRdb has only the in-frame clones, and not every one. Found here are approximately 29,000 clones, about 84% of them singletons; the top ten hold more than 15%. Sequences were obtained from peripheral blood. The origin of the receptors is a woman in her fifties or sixties with acute or convalescent COVID-19.

The J gene is TRBJ1-5, the V gene TRBV2; 11 bases agree with TRBD1. CDR1 SNHLY and CDR2 FYNNEI come from the germline V gene. The length of the CDR3 is 16 residues. V was clipped by 5 bases and J by 8 bases; unmatched bases: 11. For the CDR3, the DNA is TGTGCCAGCAGTCAAAACGGACAGGGGGCGAGGGAGCCCCAGCATTTT. As protein: CASSQNGQGAREPQHF.

J is TRBJ2-7 and V is TRBV20-1, with a possible D match to TRBD1 (6 bases). The CDR3 consists of 13 residues. Germline loops: CDR1 DFQATT, CDR2 SNEGSKA (reference sequence). Trimming shortened V by 3 bases and J by 3 bases, and 12 bases separated the two germline ends. In DNA form, the CDR3 reads TGCAGTGCTAGTGGGAACAGGGACTACGAGCAGTACTTC. Translation: CSASGNRDYEQYF.

This chain connects TRBV25-1 to TRBJ1-4; 9 bases agree with TRBD1. This CDR3 comprises 14 residues. V dropped 4 bases and J dropped 6; count of bases not matched to a gene: 3. Looked up from germline, CDR1 is MGHDK and CDR2 is SYGVNS. The CDR3 bases are TGTGCCAGCAGTGGGGGACAGGGATATGAAAAACTGTTTTTT. As protein: CASSGGQGYEKLFF.

V usage is TRBV5-1 and J usage is TRBJ2-5, with 8 bases aligning to TRBD2. The CDR3 contains 14 residues. Per the germline V gene, CDR1 is SGHRS and CDR2 is YFSETQ. V shed 6 bases and J 3 bases; nucleotides not matched to a gene: 7. CDR3: CASKRGLAEETQYF. CDR3 coding DNA: TGCGCCAGCAAGCGAGGACTAGCAGAAGAGACCCAGTACTTC.

The CDR3 region is CASSKGIVQDMNTEAFF. The DNA of the CDR3 is TGTGCCAGCAGCAAGGGCATCGTCCAGGACATGAACACTGAAGCTTTCTTT. The chain employs TRBV21-1 and TRBJ1-1; TRBD1 is the table's D call, not checked against the DNA. TRBV21-1 is described as a pseudogene. This CDR3 is 17 amino acids long.

The chain carries TRBV5-6 and TRBJ2-7; D may be TRBD1 (7 bases). Trimming shortened V by 0 bases and J by 8 bases, and 18 bases separated the two germline ends. Germline V CDR1 and CDR2: SGHDT, YYEEEE. The CDR3 has 15 amino acids. The CDR3 loop reads CASSLVAGGIIKQYF. The CDR3 DNA is TGTGCCAGCAGCTTGGTTGCAGGGGGGATTATAAAGCAGTACTTC.

The chain joins TRBV5-8 to TRBJ1-4, with a possible D match to TRBD1 (5 bases). Deletions cut 1 base from V and 7 bases from J, with 14 bases between. The germline CDR1 and CDR2 sequences are SGHTS and YDEGEE. This CDR3 comprises 15 residues. CDR3 sequence reads: CASSLNRFRPEKLFF. CDR3 DNA sequence: TGTGCCAGCAGCTTGAACAGGTTCCGACCTGAAAAACTGTTTTTT.

This chain uses TRBV5-1 with TRBJ2-7; 8 bases line up with TRBD1. There are 15 residues in the CDR3. The germline V gene has CDR1 SGHRS and CDR2 YFSETQ. Losses at the gene ends were 1 base for V and 6 bases for J; bases not matched to a gene: 9. The CDR3 reads CASSLQVQGAIEQYF. The CDR3 DNA reads as TGCGCCAGCAGCTTGCAGGTGCAGGGGGCAATCGAGCAGTACTTC.

V usage is TRBV28 and J usage is TRBJ2-1, with D perhaps matching TRBD2 (6 bases). Trimming removed 2 bases at V and 3 bases at J, with 11 bases between. The CDR3 contains 15 residues. Germline V CDR1 and CDR2: MDHEN, SYDVKM. The CDR3 sequence: CASSLESGGYNEQFF. The CDR3 DNA reads TGTGCCAGCAGTTTAGAATCCGGGGGCTACAATGAGCAGTTCTTC.

This clone has a handful of counts. The chain employs TRBV27 and TRBJ2-7; D perhaps matches TRBD1 (6 bases). V lost 2 bases and J 2 bases, leaving 13 bases between the germline ends. Germline V gives CDR1 MNHEY, CDR2 SMNVEV (reference sequence). This CDR3 spans 15 amino acids. In DNA, the CDR3 is TGTGCCAGCAGTTTAACGCACGGACAGACCTACGAGCAGTACTTC. This encodes CASSLTHGQTYEQYF.

The chain couples TRBV19 to TRBJ1-5; D unresolved. V was trimmed by 8 bases and J by 9 bases, leaving 14 bases between them. Germline V lookup: CDR1 LNHDA, CDR2 SQIVND (reference sequence). This CDR3 has 12 residues. The CDR3 bases are TGTGCCAGTCGACTCGAAACGGGGCCCCAGCATTTT. Translating it yields CASRLETGPQHF.

This clone has just a few counts. This chain links TRBV7-9 with TRBJ2-1, with a tentative D call TRBD1 (5 bases). V gave up 5 bases and J gave up 4 bases, with 21 bases separating them. CDR1 is SEHNR, CDR2 FQNEAQ, per germline (reference sequence). This CDR3 spans 17 amino acids. The CDR3 here is CASSPPPTGPIYNEQFF. CDR3 sequence (DNA): TGTGCCAGCAGCCCGCCCCCCACAGGCCCAATTTACAATGAGCAGTTCTTC. The full variable domain, completed using reference TRBV7-9 and TRBJ2-1, is DTGVSQNPRHKITKRGQNVTFRCDPISEHNRLYWYRQTLGQGPEFLTYFQNEAQLEKSRLLSDRFSAERPKGSFSTLEIQRTEQGDSAMYLCASSPPPTGPIYNEQFFGPGTRLTVL.

The rearrangement joins TRBV10-1 to TRBJ1-5; TRBD1 agrees at 8 bases. The trim removed 3 bases at V and 4 bases at J, leaving 8 bases unmatched. The CDR3 covers 16 residues. Germline V gives CDR1 WNHNN, CDR2 SYGVQD (reference sequence). For the CDR3, the DNA is TGCGCCAGCAGTGATTGGGACAGGCTATGGAATCAGCCCCAGCATTTT. It encodes CASSDWDRLWNQPQHF.

This clone was counted a few times. The CDR3 region is CASSQARGAPYYEQYF. As DNA, the CDR3 is TGCGCCAGCAGCCAAGCCCGGGGGGCTCCCTACTACGAGCAGTACTTC. The chain employs TRBV4-1 and TRBJ2-7; possible D gene TRBD2, 7 bases. The germline V and J ends were trimmed by 1 base and 3 bases, with 16 bases remaining between them. CDR1 MGHRA and CDR2 YSYEKL come from the germline V gene. This CDR3 has 16 amino acids.

The chain recombines TRBV29-1 with TRBJ1-4, with D uncertain. The V and J ends lost 7 bases and 7 bases respectively, with 13 bases between them. The CDR3 covers 12 residues. Germline CDR1 SQVTM, CDR2 ANQGSEA. For the CDR3, the DNA is TGCAGCGCCCGGCGGGAGAGTGAAAAACTGTTTTTT. This gives the protein CSARRESEKLFF.

The CDR3 here is CSVEDWTPMNTEAFF. CDR3 in DNA: TGCAGCGTTGAGGATTGGACTCCCATGAACACTGAAGCTTTCTTT. The chain has TRBV29-1 and TRBJ1-1, with no clear D. Germline CDR1 and CDR2: SQVTM and ANQGSEA. V lost 3 bases and J 0 bases, leaving 14 bases between the germline ends. The CDR3 loop spans 15 amino acids.

V gene TRBV18 combines with J gene TRBJ1-2; the D gene is possibly TRBD1 (5 bases). Trimming removed 3 bases at V and 3 bases at J, with 11 bases between. CDR3 length: 14 amino acids. From germline, CDR1 is KGHSH and CDR2 LQKENI. The CDR3 coding sequence is TGTGCCAGCTCACCTAGGGGACTTGACTATGGCTACACCTTC. This codes for CASSPRGLDYGYTF.

The chain uses TRBV5-6 and TRBJ1-5, with D perhaps matching TRBD1 (6 bases). This CDR3 region has 16 residues. The germline V and J ends were trimmed by 4 bases and 4 bases, with 18 bases remaining between them. CDR1 is SGHDT and CDR2 is YYEEEE in the germline V gene. CDR3 in DNA: TGTGCCAGCAGCCTGGGGGCCAGGGGTAAGAATCAGCCCCAGCATTTT. It translates to CASSLGARGKNQPQHF.

This chain uses TRBV7-9 with TRBJ2-1; 9 bases match TRBD2. Germline V lookup: CDR1 SEHNR, CDR2 FQNEAQ (reference sequence). J gave up 6 bases and V 1 base, and 4 bases lay outside the gene matches. This CDR3 is 15 amino acids long. The CDR3 DNA sequence: TGTGCCAGCAGCTTAGGGCTAGCGGGGTTCAATGAGCAGTTCTTC. Its translation is CASSLGLAGFNEQFF.

CDR3 nucleotides: TGTGCCAGCTCACCGCGTGAGGGGGCGACTGGGGCCAACGTCCTGACTTTC. This encodes CASSPREGATGANVLTF. The chain couples TRBV18 to TRBJ2-6; TRBD1 matches 7 bases. Trimming at V came to 3 bases and at J to 2 bases, leaving 7 bases not matched to a gene. The CDR3 is 17 residues long. Germline V lookup: CDR1 KGHSH, CDR2 LQKENI.

The J gene is TRBJ1-5, the V gene TRBV30; no clear D. The V gene lost 0 bases and the J gene lost 7 bases, with 10 bases spanning the gap. CDR3 size: 13 residues. CDR1 is GTSNPN, CDR2 SVGIG, per germline (reference sequence). The CDR3 DNA follows: TGTGCCTGGAGTGTGGGAGAACAACAGCCCCAGCATTTT. It encodes CAWSVGEQQPQHF.